This T cell receptor beta chain was found in a study of shared clonotypes between healthy human individuals. Each subset's genomic DNA was shared equally among a number of immunoSEQ plates. Roughly 200 ng DNA, tens of thousands of T cell genomes, went into each sorted-subset replicate PCR. Generated by immunoSEQ multiplex PCR, the TCRdb table keeps only in-frame clones and is missing some. The top ten hold under 0.45% of the sample, which has about 2.3 million clones, more than 85% seen once. Study-wide results and caveats: Larger richness was generally estimated for naive than memory subsets.

The germline CDR1 and CDR2 sequences are SGHRS and YFSETQ. V shed 0 bases and J shed 7 bases, with 19 bases lying between them. The CDR3 extends over 16 amino acids. As concerns this clone: Its antigen is not identified.

The TCR was taken from a man between 18 and 29 years old in good health. Some clones in this sample may be carry-over from other donors' samples. The J gene is TRBJ1-2, the V gene TRBV5-1; D not certain. Sequences were obtained from naive CD4+ T cells from PBMCs. Subset in this sample: CD45RA+ positively selected. The CDR3 nucleotides are TGCGCCAGCAGCTTGGAGTTGGCACTCACGCGGGGTGGCTACACCTTC. The encoded protein is CASSLELALTRGGYTF. Filled out from reference TRBV5-1 and TRBJ1-2, the complete variable domain reads KAGVTQTPRYLIKTRGQQVTLSCSPISGHRSVSWYQQTPGQGLQFLFEYFSETQRNKGNFPGRFSGRQFSNSRSEMNVSTLELGDSALYLCASSLELALTRGGYTFGSGTRLTVV.